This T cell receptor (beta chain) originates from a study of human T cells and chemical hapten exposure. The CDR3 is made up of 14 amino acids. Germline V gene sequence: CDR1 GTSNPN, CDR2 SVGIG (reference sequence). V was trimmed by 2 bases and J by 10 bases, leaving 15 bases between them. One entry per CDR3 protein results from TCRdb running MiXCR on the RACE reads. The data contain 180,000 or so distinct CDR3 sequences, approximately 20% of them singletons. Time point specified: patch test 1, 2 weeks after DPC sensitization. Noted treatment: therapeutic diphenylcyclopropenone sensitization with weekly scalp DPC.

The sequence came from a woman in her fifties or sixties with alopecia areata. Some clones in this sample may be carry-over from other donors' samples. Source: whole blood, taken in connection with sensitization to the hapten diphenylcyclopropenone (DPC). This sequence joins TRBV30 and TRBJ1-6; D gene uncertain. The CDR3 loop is CAWSKGTEGSPLHF. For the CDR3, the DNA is TGTGCCTGGAGTAAGGGAACCGAAGGATCACCCCTCCACTTT.